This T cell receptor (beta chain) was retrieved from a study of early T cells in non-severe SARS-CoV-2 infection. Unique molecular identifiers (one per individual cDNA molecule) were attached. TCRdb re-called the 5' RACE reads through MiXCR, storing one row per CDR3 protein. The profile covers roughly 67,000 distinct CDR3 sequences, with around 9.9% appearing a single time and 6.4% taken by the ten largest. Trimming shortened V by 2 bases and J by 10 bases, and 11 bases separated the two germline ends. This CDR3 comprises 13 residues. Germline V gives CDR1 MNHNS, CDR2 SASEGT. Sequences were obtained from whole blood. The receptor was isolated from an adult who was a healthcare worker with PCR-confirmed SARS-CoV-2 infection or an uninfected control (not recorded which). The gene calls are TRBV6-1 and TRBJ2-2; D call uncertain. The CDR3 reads CASSETVQKELFF. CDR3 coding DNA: TGTGCCAGCAGTGAAACGGTACAGAAGGAGCTGTTTTTT.